This T cell receptor beta chain came from a study of cytotoxic CD8 clonotypes in ibrutinib-treated CLL. Whole-study findings and limits: In sustained-remission versus progressing patients, sampling times differed.

Germline CDR1 SGHRS, CDR2 YFSETQ. The germline V and J ends were trimmed by 2 bases and 7 bases, with 9 bases remaining between them. CDR3 length: 13 amino acids. TCRdb's table, derived via immunoSEQ multiplex PCR, lists solely in-frame clones and lacks some. The sample has nearly 25,000 clones, roughly 70% seen once. About this clone: Its cognate antigen is unknown.

The sequence derives from a human donor with chronic lymphocytic leukemia. The V call is TRBV5-1, the J call TRBJ2-2; D gene ambiguous. The input for sequencing was PBMCs, taken after 12 months of ibrutinib treatment. The CDR3 region has the DNA TGCGCCAGCAGCTTCGACGGCATCGGGGAGCTGTTTTTT. Translated: CASSFDGIGELFF.